This entry features one T cell receptor (beta chain) sequence. Its antigen is as yet unknown. The data belong to a study of T cells in Graves' hyperthyroidism and ophthalmopathy. The overall study: Once the initial diagnosis was made, peripheral blood was obtained before any treatment.

There were TCR beta CDR3 regions amplified from RNA transcripts. RT-PCR in the first round (using the HTBI primer set) targeted the TCR CDR3. TCRdb reprocessed the multiplex PCR reads with MiXCR, giving one entry per CDR3 protein. The table records around 690,000 distinct CDR3 sequences, approximately 15% of them present only once. Patients were excluded because of uncontrolled infection, other autoimmune disease, pregnancy or lactation. The V end lost 5 bases, the J end lost 4 bases, and 11 bases lay between the germline ends. This CDR3 comprises 14 residues. Germline CDR1 reads MGHRA; CDR2 reads YSYEKL. Study-wide points: Peripheral blood also featured most of the thyroid clonotypes expanded above 0.001.

The receptor was derived from a man aged 45-65 years with Graves' hyperthyroidism. The chain joins TRBV4-1 to TRBJ1-4, with D possibly matching TRBD1 (6 bases). What was sequenced was blood. CDR3 in amino acids: CASSIRQDNEKLFF. The CDR3 region has the DNA TGCGCCAGCAGCATCCGACAGGATAATGAAAAACTGTTTTTT.